This TCR beta chain was captured in a study of blood T cell repertoires in COVID-19. Study-wide background: Samples of COVID-19 (acute and convalescent) were obtained from the United States, Italy and Spain. Sample material is recorded as cDNA or gDNA derived from T cells, B-cell-depleted T cells, or PBMCs.

The authors' processing: Amplifying reference gene primers gave estimates of nucleated cell counts. Profiled with immunoSEQ multiplex PCR; TCRdb holds only in-frame clones, not every one. V and J calls plus clone size are reproduced from that table; the DNA served to infer D and trimming. The sample records tens of thousands of clones, about 90% being singletons. Looked up from germline, CDR1 is LGHNT and CDR2 is FRNRAP. After removal of 7 bases from V and 1 base from J, the junction contained 4 bases not matched to a gene. CDR3 length: 14 residues. This chain uses TRBV12-5 with TRBJ2-1; TRBD2 matches 7 bases. The sample taken for sequencing was peripheral blood. The receptor's source is a human donor in a cohort sampled during active COVID-19. CDR3 protein: CASVGGFSYNEQFF. CDR3 coding DNA: TGTGCTAGTGTCGGGGGGTTTTCCTACAATGAGCAGTTCTTC.